This T cell receptor beta chain is from a study of post-analysis software for immune sequencing data. Background on the study: Secondary progressive, relapsing-remitting and progressive-relapsing multiple sclerosis were among the included disease courses. Study outcomes and limitations: TRBV5-6, TRBV5-1 and TRBV20-1 were among 4 or 5 TRBV segments more frequent in patients than controls. With F measure, samples from one preparation batch clustered together strongly. Controls significantly exceeded multiple sclerosis patients in normalized Chao1 diversity.

A note on this clonotype: The antigen remains undetermined.

Prepared TCR beta cDNA libraries contained unique molecular identifiers. About 540,000 cDNA molecules were obtained from around 0.96 to 9.9 million T cells. TCRdb reanalysed the PCR reads using MiXCR and keeps one entry per CDR3 protein. The data contain over 700,000 distinct CDR3 sequences, 25% to 30% of them singletons. The ends were cut back, 5 bases at V and 2 bases at J, with 14 bases in the middle. The germline V gene has CDR1 SGHTA and CDR2 FQGNSA. The CDR3 spans 15 residues. The chain carries TRBV7-2 and TRBJ2-3; D gene uncertain. This clonotype was obtained from a girl between 5 and 17 years old with multiple sclerosis. Sequencing was carried out using blood. CDR3 coding DNA: TGTGCCAGCAGCCCCTCGTTTAGCCTCACAGATACGCAGTATTTT. Amino acid sequence: CASSPSFSLTDTQYF.